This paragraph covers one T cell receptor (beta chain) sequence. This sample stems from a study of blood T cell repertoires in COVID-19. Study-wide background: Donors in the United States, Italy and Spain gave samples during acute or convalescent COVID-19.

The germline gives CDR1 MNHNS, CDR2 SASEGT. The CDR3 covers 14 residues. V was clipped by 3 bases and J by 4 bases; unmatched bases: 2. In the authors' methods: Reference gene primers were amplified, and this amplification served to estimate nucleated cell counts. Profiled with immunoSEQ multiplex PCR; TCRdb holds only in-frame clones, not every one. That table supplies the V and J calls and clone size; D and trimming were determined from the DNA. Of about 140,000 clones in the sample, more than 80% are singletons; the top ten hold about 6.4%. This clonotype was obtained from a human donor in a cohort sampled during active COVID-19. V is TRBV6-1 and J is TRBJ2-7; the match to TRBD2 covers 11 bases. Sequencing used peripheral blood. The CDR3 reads CASSEASGGYEQYF. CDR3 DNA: TGTGCCAGCAGTGAGGCTAGCGGGGGGTACGAGCAGTACTTC.